The TCR beta chain described here comes from a study of CD4 and CD8 cells across lung adenocarcinoma regions. TCRdb fed the PCR reads into MiXCR, producing one record per CDR3 protein. Counted here are nearly 4,000 distinct CDR3 sequences, roughly 50% occurring once; the ten biggest clones make up 24%. CDR1 is ENHRY and CDR2 is SYGVKD in the germline V gene. V shed 6 bases and J 6 bases; nucleotides not matched to a gene: 6. This CDR3 region has 14 residues. Localized lung adenocarcinoma, a non-small cell lung cancer, affected the donors. The TCR originated in a female donor with lung adenocarcinoma. The CD4 and CD8 labels of this study may be unreliable. The rearrangement links TRBV10-3 to TRBJ2-3; 10 bases line up with TRBD2. Sequenced material: CD4+ T cells from the margin of a lung tumor. The CDR3 DNA follows: TGTGCCATCAGACCGACTAGCGGGCGGGATACGCAGTATTTT. Protein sequence: CAIRPTSGRDTQYF.